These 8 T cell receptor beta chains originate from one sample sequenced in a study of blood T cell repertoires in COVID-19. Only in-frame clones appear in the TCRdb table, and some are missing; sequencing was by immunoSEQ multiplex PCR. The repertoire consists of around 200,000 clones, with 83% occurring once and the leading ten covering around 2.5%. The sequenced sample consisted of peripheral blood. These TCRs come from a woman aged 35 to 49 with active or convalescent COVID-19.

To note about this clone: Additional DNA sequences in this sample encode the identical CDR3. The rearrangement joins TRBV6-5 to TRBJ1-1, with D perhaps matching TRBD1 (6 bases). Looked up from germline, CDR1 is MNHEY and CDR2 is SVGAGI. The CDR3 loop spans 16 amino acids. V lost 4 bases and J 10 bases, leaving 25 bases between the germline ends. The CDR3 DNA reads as TGTGCCAGCAGTTTGACCGGGGGGCGGGCGGGGGCTGGAGCTTTCTTT. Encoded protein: CASSLTGGRAGAGAFF.

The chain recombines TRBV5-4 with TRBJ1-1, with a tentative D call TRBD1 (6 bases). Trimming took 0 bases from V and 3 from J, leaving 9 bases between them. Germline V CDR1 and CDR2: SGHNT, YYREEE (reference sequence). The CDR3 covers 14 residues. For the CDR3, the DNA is TGTGCCAGCAGCTTGGTACAGGGAGACACTGAAGCTTTCTTT. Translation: CASSLVQGDTEAFF.

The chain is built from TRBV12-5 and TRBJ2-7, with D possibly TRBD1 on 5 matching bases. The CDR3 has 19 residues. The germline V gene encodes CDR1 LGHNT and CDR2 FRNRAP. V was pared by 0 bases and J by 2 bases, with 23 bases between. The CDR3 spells CASGLVRSLGAQSPYEQYF. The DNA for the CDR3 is TGTGCTAGTGGTTTGGTACGGTCCTTAGGGGCCCAATCCCCCTACGAGCAGTACTTC.

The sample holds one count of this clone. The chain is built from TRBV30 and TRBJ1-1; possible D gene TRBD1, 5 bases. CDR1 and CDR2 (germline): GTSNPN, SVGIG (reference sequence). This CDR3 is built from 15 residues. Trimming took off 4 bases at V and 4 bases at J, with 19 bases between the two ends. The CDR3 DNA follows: TGTGCCTGGAATGACCCGGGACTTTTGCTCACTGAAGCTTTCTTT. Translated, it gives CAWNDPGLLLTEAFF.

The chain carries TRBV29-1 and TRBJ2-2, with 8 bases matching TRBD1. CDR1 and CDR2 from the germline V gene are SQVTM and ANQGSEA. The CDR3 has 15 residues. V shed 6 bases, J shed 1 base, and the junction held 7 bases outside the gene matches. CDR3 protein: CSVRAGTGNTGELFF. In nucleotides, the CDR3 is TGCAGCGTGAGGGCCGGGACAGGGAACACCGGGGAGCTGTTTTTT.

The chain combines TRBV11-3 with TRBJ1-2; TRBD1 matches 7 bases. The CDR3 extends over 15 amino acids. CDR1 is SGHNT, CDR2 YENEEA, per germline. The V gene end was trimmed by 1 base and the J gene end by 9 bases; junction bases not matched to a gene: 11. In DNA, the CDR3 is TGTGCCAGCAGCTTAGGAGGGACCACAGGGGTTCGCTACACCTTC. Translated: CASSLGGTTGVRYTF.

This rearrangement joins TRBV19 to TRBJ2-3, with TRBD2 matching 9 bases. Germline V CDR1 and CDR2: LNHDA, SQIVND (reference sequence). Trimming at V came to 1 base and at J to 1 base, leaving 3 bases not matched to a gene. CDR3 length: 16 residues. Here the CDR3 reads CASSIARTSGTDTQYF. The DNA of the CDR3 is TGTGCCAGTAGTATAGCCAGGACTAGCGGCACAGATACGCAGTATTTT. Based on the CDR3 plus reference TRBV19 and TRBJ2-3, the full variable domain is DGGITQSPKYLFRKEGQNVTLSCEQNLNHDAMYWYRQDPGQGLRLIYYSQIVNDFQKGDIAEGYSVSREKKESFPLTVTSAQKNPTAFYLCASSIARTSGTDTQYFGPGTRLTVL.

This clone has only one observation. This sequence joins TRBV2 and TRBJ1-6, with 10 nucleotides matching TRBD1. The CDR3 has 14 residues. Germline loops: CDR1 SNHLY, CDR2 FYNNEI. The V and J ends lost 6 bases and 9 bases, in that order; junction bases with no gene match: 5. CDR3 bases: TGTGCCAGCAGCGGGGACAGGGGCACTTCACCCCTCCACTTT. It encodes CASSGDRGTSPLHF.